In its sample, the clone carrying this T cell receptor beta chain was seen many times. Its matching antigen is unknown. This specimen comes from a study of glioma-infiltrating T cells. Study findings and constraints: Above-expected tissue-blood divergence occurred in all gliomas, most in low-grade ones.

TCR alpha and beta CDR3 regions were amplified from RNA using iRepertoire nested multiplex PCR. TCRdb redid the calling of the multiplex PCR reads with MiXCR, one entry per CDR3 protein. The sample carries about 210,000 distinct CDR3 sequences, about 32% recorded once. V lost 6 bases and J lost 2; bases outside the gene matches: 0. The CDR3 is made up of 12 amino acids. Per germline, CDR1 MNHEY and CDR2 SMNVEV (reference sequence). Sequenced material: glioma tissue, nonneoplastic brain tissue, or PBMCs (not recorded which). V usage is TRBV27 and J usage is TRBJ2-5, with TRBD2 matching over 7 bases. This sequence originates from a human donor with low-grade glioma or glioblastoma, undergoing nonglioma brain surgery, or in good health (not recorded which). CDR3 in amino acids: CASRGLQETQYF. The CDR3 nucleotides are TGTGCCAGCAGGGGACTACAAGAGACCCAGTACTTC.